One and the same sample provided the 30 T cell receptor beta chains below, sequenced in a study of T cells in Graves' hyperthyroidism and ophthalmopathy. RNA transcripts gave rise to amplified TCR beta CDR3 regions. TCR CDR3 regions were first amplified by RT-PCR with HTBI primers. TCRdb analysed the multiplex PCR reads with MiXCR anew, one entry per CDR3 protein. The data show about 580,000 distinct CDR3 sequences, about half seen once. The sample consisted of peripheral blood or thyroid tissue (not recorded which). The receptors come from a woman in her late teens or twenties with Graves' hyperthyroidism.

V is TRBV5-1 and J is TRBJ2-7; 9 bases map to TRBD2. TRBJ2-1 explains the end of the DNA better; the J call may be wrong. In germline, CDR1 is SGHRS, CDR2 YFSETQ. The CDR3 contains 14 residues. The CDR3 bases are TGCGCCAGCAGCTTGGCGGTAGCGGGAGAAGAGCAGTTCTTC. Translated: CASSLAVAGEEQFF.

This chain uses TRBV20-1 with TRBJ1-4, with 8 bases that match TRBD1. CDR1 is DFQATT, CDR2 SNEGSKA, per germline (reference sequence). There are 15 residues in the CDR3. Trimming removed 0 bases from V and 3 bases from J; junction bases left unmatched: 3. The CDR3 DNA follows: TGCAGTGCTAGAGAGACAGGGGTTGCTAATGAAAAACTGTTTTTT. It translates to CSARETGVANEKLFF.

CDR3: CASSPRGPDTEAFF. The CDR3 region has the DNA TGTGCCAGCAGTCCTAGGGGACCAGACACTGAAGCTTTCTTT. This chain links TRBV12-3 or TRBV12-4 with TRBJ1-1; the D gene is possibly TRBD1 (5 bases). V lost 5 bases and J lost 3, with 13 bases in between. This CDR3 has 14 residues.

CDR3 nucleotides: TGTGCCACCAGTGACTCGAGCGGGACCCAGTACTTC. As protein: CATSDSSGTQYF. The J gene is TRBJ2-5, the V gene TRBV24-1, with TRBD2 as a possible D gene (5 bases). CDR1 is KGHDR, CDR2 SFDVKD, per germline. The germline V and J ends were trimmed by 4 bases and 7 bases, with 9 bases remaining between them. The CDR3 loop spans 12 amino acids.

Points on this clonotype: A read error is possible here, since a much larger clone lies one base away. The chain is built from TRBV20-1 and TRBJ2-7; TRBD2 aligns across 7 bases. Germline V CDR1 and CDR2: DFQATT, SNEGSKA (reference sequence). V shed 0 bases, J shed 3 bases, and the junction held 11 bases outside the gene matches. The CDR3 consists of 16 residues. DNA of the CDR3: TGCAGTGCTAGAGAGATGTTCGGGGCTAGCGGCTACGAGCAGTACTTC. Its protein product is CSAREMFGASGYEQYF.

This clonotype occurred many times. The J gene is TRBJ1-6, the V gene TRBV11-2, with 8 bases fitting TRBD1. Germline values: CDR1 SGHAT, CDR2 FQNNGV. V dropped 4 bases and J dropped 7; count of bases not matched to a gene: 6. CDR3 length: 15 amino acids. The CDR3 spells CASSSIQGENSPLHF. The CDR3 nucleotides read TGTGCCAGCAGCTCAATACAGGGGGAAAATTCACCCCTCCACTTT.

This clonotype came up many times. CDR3 residues: CASSERGTYSNQPQHF. The CDR3 DNA is TGTGCCAGCAGTGAACGCGGCACCTATAGCAATCAGCCCCAGCATTTT. This chain links TRBV2 with TRBJ1-5; D remains ambiguous. The CDR3 is made up of 16 amino acids. Trimming cost V 2 bases and J 0 bases, with 11 bases left between them. Germline CDR1 reads SNHLY; CDR2 reads FYNNEI.

This clonotype has at least ten counts. The chain carries TRBV5-1 and TRBJ1-2; D unresolved. The CDR3 has 14 amino acids. V shed 5 bases and J shed 6 bases, with 17 bases lying between them. In germline, CDR1 is SGHRS, CDR2 YFSETQ. The CDR3 DNA sequence: TGCGCCAGCAGGCCACCGGCAGGTAGAGATGGCTACACCTTC. It is translated as CASRPPAGRDGYTF.

This clonotype was counted at least ten times. The chain is built from TRBV9 and TRBJ1-2, with D tentatively TRBD1 (5 bases). Germline V gene lookup returns CDR1 SGDLS and CDR2 YYNGEE. The CDR3 length is 15 residues. The V end lost 4 bases, the J end lost 4 bases, and 17 bases lay between the germline ends. In DNA, the CDR3 is TGTGCCAGCAGCCCACGGGGGTCGGGGAGCTATGGCTACACCTTC. Amino acids: CASSPRGSGSYGYTF.

The J gene is TRBJ2-1, the V gene TRBV19, with D possibly being TRBD2 (5 bases). The ends were cut back, 1 base at V and 6 bases at J, with 7 bases in the middle. Germline V gene sequence: CDR1 LNHDA, CDR2 SQIVND (reference sequence). This CDR3 comprises 13 residues. The DNA for the CDR3 is TGTGCCAGTAGTATAGTAAGCGGCAATGAGCAGTTCTTC. Protein: CASSIVSGNEQFF.

The chain joins TRBV18 to TRBJ2-7; TRBD1 aligns across 7 bases. The CDR3 is 16 residues long. CDR1 KGHSH and CDR2 LQKENI come from the germline V gene. Trimming at V came to 5 bases and at J to 3 bases, leaving 13 bases not matched to a gene. CDR3 region: CASSSKPGTAYYEQYF. CDR3 bases: TGTGCCAGCTCATCCAAACCGGGGACAGCCTACTACGAGCAGTACTTC.

This clonotype was recorded many times. This chain uses TRBV2 with TRBJ2-7; 7 bases are a match to TRBD2. V trimming: 4 bases; J trimming: 2 bases; junction bases outside the gene matches: 5. The CDR3 runs to 14 residues. The germline V gene encodes CDR1 SNHLY and CDR2 FYNNEI. Written as DNA, the CDR3 is TGTGCCAGCAGTGCCTGGCGGGAGCCCTACGAGCAGTACTTC. Translation: CASSAWREPYEQYF.

The chain joins TRBV18 to TRBJ2-7, with 10 bases lining up with TRBD1. The CDR3 runs 15 residues. The V gene's germline CDR1 is KGHSH and CDR2 LQKENI. The J segment lost 7 bases and the V segment lost 5 bases, leaving 11 bases of the junction unmatched. CDR3 amino acids: CASSSPGTGVNEQYF. In DNA, the CDR3 is TGTGCCAGCTCAAGTCCCGGGACAGGGGTCAATGAGCAGTACTTC.

This clonotype was seen ten or more times. The chain has TRBV24-1 and TRBJ1-4; 7 nucleotides align to TRBD1. This CDR3 contains 15 residues. With V trimmed by 1 base and J by 4 bases, 2 bases remained unmatched. Germline CDR1 and CDR2: KGHDR and SFDVKD. The CDR3 nucleotides read TGTGCCACCAGTGATTTAGGACAGGTTAATGAAAAACTGTTTTTT. It translates to CATSDLGQVNEKLFF.

The chain combines TRBV29-1 with TRBJ1-2, with unresolved D. The V end lost 7 bases, the J end lost 2 bases, and 8 bases lay between the germline ends. Germline CDR1 SQVTM, CDR2 ANQGSEA. The CDR3 runs 11 residues. The CDR3 sequence is CSATGNYGYTF. The DNA for the CDR3 is TGCAGCGCCACGGGGAACTATGGCTACACCTTC.

The rearrangement links TRBV7-9 to TRBJ2-5; 7 bases map to TRBD1. After removal of 4 bases from V and 5 bases from J, the junction contained 10 bases not matched to a gene. This CDR3 is 15 amino acids long. In germline, CDR1 is SEHNR, CDR2 FQNEAQ (reference sequence). CDR3 in amino acids: CASSYRQGPGETQYF. CDR3 DNA sequence: TGTGCCAGCAGCTACCGACAGGGACCAGGGGAGACCCAGTACTTC.

V is TRBV2 and J is TRBJ2-3; no clear D gene. The CDR3 totals 14 residues. The germline V gene has CDR1 SNHLY and CDR2 FYNNEI. V lost 7 bases to trimming and J lost 0 bases, with 11 bases between them. The CDR3 reads CASTPQHSTDTQYF. The CDR3 DNA follows: TGTGCCAGCACCCCCCAGCATAGCACAGATACGCAGTATTTT.

This chain uses TRBV29-1 with TRBJ1-2; 8 nucleotides agree with TRBD1. This CDR3 comprises 13 residues. Per germline, CDR1 SQVTM and CDR2 ANQGSEA. J was trimmed by 6 bases and V by 6 bases; bases with no gene match: 9. The CDR3 DNA follows: TGCAGCGTGGCGACAGGGGCGTTGGATGGCTACACCTTC. Its translation is CSVATGALDGYTF. The variable domain in full, completed from reference TRBV29-1 and TRBJ1-2, reads SAVISQKPSRDICQRGTSLTIQCQVDSQVTMMFWYRQQPGQSLTLIATANQGSEATYESGFVIDKFPISRPNLTFSTLTVSNMSPEDSSIYLCSVATGALDGYTFGSGTRLTVV.

This clonotype was seen ten or more times. The rearrangement joins TRBV27 to TRBJ1-4; the D is unclear. Trimming took off 5 bases at V and 8 bases at J, with 15 bases between the two ends. The CDR3 totals 14 residues. Germline CDR1 and CDR2: MNHEY and SMNVEV (reference sequence). CDR3 DNA sequence: TGTGCCAGCAGTGATCCGGGATATACCGAAAAACTGTTTTTT. Translating gives CASSDPGYTEKLFF. Full variable domain (rest looked up from reference TRBV27 and TRBJ1-4): EAQVTQNPRYLITVTGKKLTVTCSQNMNHEYMSWYRQDPGLGLRQIYYSMNVEVTDKGDVPEGYKVSRKEKRNFPLILESPSPNQTSLYFCASSDPGYTEKLFFGSGTQLSVL.

At least ten counts were recorded for this clonotype. The chain is built from TRBV7-8 and TRBJ2-5; 9 bases line up with TRBD1. Germline trimming cut 0 bases from V and 5 bases from J; bases unmatched to any gene: 7. The CDR3 runs 16 residues. From germline, CDR1 is SGHVS and CDR2 FQNEAQ. The CDR3 DNA reads TGTGCCAGCAGCTTAGCGGATACAGGGGGCATGGAGACCCAGTACTTC. Translated, it gives CASSLADTGGMETQYF.

The genes are TRBV15 and TRBJ2-6, with D maybe TRBD1 (6 bases). This CDR3 region has 16 residues. CDR1 and CDR2 (germline): LNHNV, YYDKDF (reference sequence). Between the trimmed V and J ends, which lost 1 base and 4 bases, there was a span of 11 bases. The CDR3 loop reads CATSRGPGAGANVLTF. In DNA form, the CDR3 reads TGTGCCACCAGCAGAGGACCAGGGGCAGGGGCCAACGTCCTGACTTTC.

The V gene is TRBV5-4, the J gene TRBJ2-2; 10 nucleotides agree with TRBD1. With 5 bases clipped from V and 5 bases from J, the junction kept 9 bases outside the gene matches. Germline-derived CDR1 and CDR2 are SGHNT and YYREEE (reference sequence). The CDR3 runs 16 residues. The CDR3, as DNA: TGTGCCAGCAGTCCTGGACAGGGGGATAAGACCGGGGAGCTGTTTTTT. Its protein is CASSPGQGDKTGELFF.

The table lists this clonotype with many counts. The chain employs TRBV9 and TRBJ2-7; 11 positions match TRBD2. CDR3 length: 16 amino acids. V was pared by 0 bases and J by 2 bases, with 4 bases of the junction left unmatched. The germline CDR1 and CDR2 sequences are SGDLS and YYNGEE. The CDR3 bases are TGTGCCAGCAGCGTAGAAGGGACTAGCGGTACCTACGAGCAGTACTTC. It encodes CASSVEGTSGTYEQYF.

Note on this clonotype: Since the CDR3 does not end with the conserved phenylalanine or tryptophan, this likely comes from a read error. The DNA is left out, because the CDR3 cannot be placed on it with certainty; the CDR3 is given as TCRdb lists it. The chain is built from TRBV6-5 and TRBJ2-5; no check of the table's D call, TRBD2, against the DNA was made. Including both end residues, the CDR3 is 13 amino acids long. Per germline, CDR1 MNHEY and CDR2 SVGAGI. CDR3 sequence: CASSNPSGRAINI.

CDR3 sequence (DNA): TGTGCCAGCAGCTTACTGACAGACCCTGGCTACACCATATATTTT. As protein: CASSLLTDPGYTIYF. The chain combines TRBV7-8 with TRBJ1-3, with D perhaps matching TRBD1 (5 bases). The germline V gene encodes CDR1 SGHVS and CDR2 FQNEAQ. The CDR3 runs 15 residues. V lost 2 bases to trimming and J lost 8 bases, with 16 bases between them.

V usage is TRBV7-6 and J usage is TRBJ1-1; 8 nucleotides line up with TRBD1. Germline V gives CDR1 SGHVS, CDR2 FNYEAQ. V lost 8 bases, J lost 1 base, and 15 bases stayed unmatched. The CDR3 has 17 residues. The DNA for the CDR3 is TGTGCCAGCCGGCCGGGACAGGTATCATTTGGGAACACTGAAGCTTTCTTT. Protein sequence: CASRPGQVSFGNTEAFF.

This clonotype has a count of ten or more. The rearrangement links TRBV12-3 or TRBV12-4 to TRBJ2-2; tentative D call: TRBD1 (6 bases). The CDR3 sequence is 14 residues long. Trimming shortened V by 3 bases and J by 7 bases, and 12 bases separated the two germline ends. CDR3 nucleotide sequence: TGTGCCAGCAGTTTTACAGGGCTTAGCGGGGAGCTGTTTTTT. Translation gives CASSFTGLSGELFF.

The V and J genes are TRBV7-9 and TRBJ2-1; 7 bases are a match to TRBD1. The germline gives CDR1 SEHNR, CDR2 FQNEAQ (reference sequence). V was pared by 5 bases and J by 8 bases, with 3 bases of the junction left unmatched. The CDR3 contains 12 residues. The CDR3 protein is CASSGRGYEQFF. The CDR3 DNA reads TGTGCCAGCAGCGGCAGGGGGTATGAGCAGTTCTTC.

This clonotype has at least ten counts. The rearrangement uses TRBV20-1 and TRBJ1-2, with D possibly matching TRBD1 (6 bases). V lost 0 bases and J lost 0, with 17 bases in between. The CDR3 is made up of 17 amino acids. Germline V gene lookup returns CDR1 DFQATT and CDR2 SNEGSKA (reference sequence). The CDR3 loop is CSARDRGPLNTNYGYTF. The CDR3 coding sequence is TGCAGTGCTAGAGATCGGGGGCCCCTCAACACTAACTATGGCTACACCTTC.

Turning to this clonotype: A junction end diverges from the germline sequence, so it may reflect a read error. The rearrangement links TRBV10-2 to TRBJ1-3; D is unclear. This CDR3 is 12 amino acids long. Per germline, CDR1 WSHSY and CDR2 SAAADI. CDR3 nucleotides: TGTGCCAGCTCACCGGCTGGAAACACCATATATTTT. This translates into CASSPAGNTIYF.